This T cell receptor (beta chain) stems from a study of blood T cell repertoires in COVID-19. Study details: T cells, B-cell-depleted T cells, or PBMCs provided the cDNA or gDNA that served as material.

Participants spanned ages about 18 to 95 years and resided in over 20 US areas. Donors were grouped by their self-reported clinical history. The CDR3 is 15 amino acids. Trimming took 5 bases from V and 2 from J; bases not matched to a gene: 9. Per the germline V gene, CDR1 is GTSNPN and CDR2 is SVGIG (reference sequence). Authors' data handling: Reference gene primer amplification yielded estimated nucleated cell counts. Measured with immunoSEQ multiplex PCR; TCRdb has only the in-frame clones, and not every one. That table is the source of V, J and clone size, and D and trimming were worked out from the DNA. The table records 200,000 to 300,000 clones, about 91% of them present only once.

Sequencing used PBMCs or T cells enriched from blood (not recorded which). The clonotype originates from a middle-aged woman with acute COVID-19. The rearrangement uses TRBV30 and TRBJ1-5; TRBD1 aligns across 7 bases. The CDR3 region has the DNA TGTGCCTGGGGGGCGGGACAGTCGCGCAATCAGCCCCAGCATTTT. Protein: CAWGAGQSRNQPQHF.